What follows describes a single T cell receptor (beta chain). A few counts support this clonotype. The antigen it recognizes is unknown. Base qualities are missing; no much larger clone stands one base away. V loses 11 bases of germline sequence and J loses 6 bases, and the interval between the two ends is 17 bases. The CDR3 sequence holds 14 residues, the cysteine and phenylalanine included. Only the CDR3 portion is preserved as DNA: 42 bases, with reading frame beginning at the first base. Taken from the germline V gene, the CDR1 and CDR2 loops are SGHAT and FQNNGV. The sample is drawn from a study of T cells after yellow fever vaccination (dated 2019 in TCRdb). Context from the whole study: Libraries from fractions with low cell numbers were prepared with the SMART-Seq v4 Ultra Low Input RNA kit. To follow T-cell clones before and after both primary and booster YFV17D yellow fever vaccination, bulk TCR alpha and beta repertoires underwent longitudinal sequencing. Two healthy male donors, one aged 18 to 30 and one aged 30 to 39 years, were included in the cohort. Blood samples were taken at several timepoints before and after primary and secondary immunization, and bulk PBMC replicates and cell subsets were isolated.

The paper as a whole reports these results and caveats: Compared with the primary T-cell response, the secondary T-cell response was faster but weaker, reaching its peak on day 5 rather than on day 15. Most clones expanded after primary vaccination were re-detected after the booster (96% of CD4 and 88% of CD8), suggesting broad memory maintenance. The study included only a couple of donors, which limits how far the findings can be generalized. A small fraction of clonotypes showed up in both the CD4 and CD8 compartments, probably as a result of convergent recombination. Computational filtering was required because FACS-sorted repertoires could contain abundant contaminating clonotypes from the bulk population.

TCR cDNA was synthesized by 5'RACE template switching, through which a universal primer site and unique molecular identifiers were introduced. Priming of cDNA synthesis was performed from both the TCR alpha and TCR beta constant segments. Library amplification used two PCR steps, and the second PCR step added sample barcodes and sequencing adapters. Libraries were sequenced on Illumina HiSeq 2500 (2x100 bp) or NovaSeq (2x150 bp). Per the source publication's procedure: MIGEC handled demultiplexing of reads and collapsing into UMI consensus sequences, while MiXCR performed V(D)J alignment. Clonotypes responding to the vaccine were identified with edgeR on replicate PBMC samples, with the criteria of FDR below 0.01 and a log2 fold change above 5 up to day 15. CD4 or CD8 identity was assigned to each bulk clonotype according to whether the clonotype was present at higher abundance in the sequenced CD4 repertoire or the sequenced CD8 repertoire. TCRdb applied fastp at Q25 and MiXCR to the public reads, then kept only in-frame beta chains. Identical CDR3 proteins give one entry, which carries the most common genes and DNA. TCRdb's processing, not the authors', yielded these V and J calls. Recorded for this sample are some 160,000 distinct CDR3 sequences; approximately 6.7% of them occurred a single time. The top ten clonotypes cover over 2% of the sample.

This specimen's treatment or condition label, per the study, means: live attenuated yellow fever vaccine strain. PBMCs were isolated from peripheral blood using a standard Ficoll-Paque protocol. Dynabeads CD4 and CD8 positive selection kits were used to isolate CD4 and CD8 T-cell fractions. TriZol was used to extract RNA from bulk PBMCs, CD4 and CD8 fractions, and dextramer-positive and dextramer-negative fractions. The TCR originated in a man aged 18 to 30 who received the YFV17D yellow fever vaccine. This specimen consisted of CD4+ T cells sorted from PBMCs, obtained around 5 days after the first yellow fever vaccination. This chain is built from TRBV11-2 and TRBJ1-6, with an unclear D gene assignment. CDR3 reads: CASRAGRTNSPLHF. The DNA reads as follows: TGTGCCTCCCGAGCCGGCAGAACTAATTCACCCCTCCACTTT.